This entry is about one TCR beta chain. The sample originates from a study of identical twins. Germline lookup yields CDR1 MNHNS and CDR2 SASEGT. V gave up 6 bases and J gave up 4 bases, with 12 bases separating them. The CDR3 runs 14 residues. One entry per CDR3 protein, called by TCRdb with MiXCR from the 5' RACE reads. The sample gives over 600,000 distinct CDR3 sequences, about 20% of which show up once; around 4.4% is in the top ten. The same data also contributed to another study, on T cells expressing NK-cell markers.

The receptor comes from a woman aged 18-29 years in good health. Sequences were obtained from PBMCs. The rearrangement links TRBV6-1 to TRBJ1-4; TRBD1 is a possible D gene (6 bases). The CDR3: CASRREGGNEKLFF. CDR3 coding DNA: TGTGCCAGCAGACGGGAGGGGGGTAATGAAAAACTGTTTTTT.